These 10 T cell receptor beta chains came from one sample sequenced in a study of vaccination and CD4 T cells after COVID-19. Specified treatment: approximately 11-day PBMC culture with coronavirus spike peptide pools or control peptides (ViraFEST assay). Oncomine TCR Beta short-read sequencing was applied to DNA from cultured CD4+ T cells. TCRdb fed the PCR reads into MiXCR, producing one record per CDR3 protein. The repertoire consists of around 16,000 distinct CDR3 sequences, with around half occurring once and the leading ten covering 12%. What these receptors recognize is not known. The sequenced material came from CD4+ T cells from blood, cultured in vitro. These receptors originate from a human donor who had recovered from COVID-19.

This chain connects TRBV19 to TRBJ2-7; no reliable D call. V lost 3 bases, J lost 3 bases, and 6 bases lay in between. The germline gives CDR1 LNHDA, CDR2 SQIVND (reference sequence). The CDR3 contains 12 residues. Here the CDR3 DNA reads TGTGCCAGTAGTATGATTCGCTACGAGCAGTACTTC. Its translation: CASSMIRYEQYF.

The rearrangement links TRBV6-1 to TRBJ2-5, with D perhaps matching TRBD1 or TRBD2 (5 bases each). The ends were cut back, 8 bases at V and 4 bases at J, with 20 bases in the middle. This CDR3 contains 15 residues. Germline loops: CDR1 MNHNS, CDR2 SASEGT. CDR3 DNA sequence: TGTGCCAGCCTCTCGGGGCTTGCGATACGAGAGACCCAGTACTTC. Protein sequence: CASLSGLAIRETQYF.

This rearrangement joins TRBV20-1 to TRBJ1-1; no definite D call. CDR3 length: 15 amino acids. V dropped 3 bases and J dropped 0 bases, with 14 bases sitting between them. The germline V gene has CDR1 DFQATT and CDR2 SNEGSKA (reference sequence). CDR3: CSARGFGRMNTEAFF. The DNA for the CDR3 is TGCAGTGCTAGGGGGTTTGGAAGGATGAACACTGAAGCTTTCTTT.

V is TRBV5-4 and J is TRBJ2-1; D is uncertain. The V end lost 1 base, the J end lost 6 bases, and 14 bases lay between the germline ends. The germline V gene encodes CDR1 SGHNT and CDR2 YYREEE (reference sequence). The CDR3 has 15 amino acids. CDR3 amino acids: CASSLRTRLINEQFF. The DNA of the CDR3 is TGTGCCAGCAGCTTGCGCACACGCCTTATCAATGAGCAGTTCTTC.

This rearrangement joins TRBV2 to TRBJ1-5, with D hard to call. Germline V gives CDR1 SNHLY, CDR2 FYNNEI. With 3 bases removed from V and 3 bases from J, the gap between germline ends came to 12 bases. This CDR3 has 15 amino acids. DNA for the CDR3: TGTGCCAGCAGTGATAGGCGGATTAACAATCAGCCCCAGCATTTT. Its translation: CASSDRRINNQPQHF.

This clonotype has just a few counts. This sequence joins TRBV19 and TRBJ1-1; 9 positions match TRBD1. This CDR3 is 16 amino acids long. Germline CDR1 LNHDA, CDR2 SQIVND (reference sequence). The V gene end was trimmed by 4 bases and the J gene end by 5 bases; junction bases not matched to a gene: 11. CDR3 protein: CASSTRNRGRRTEAFF. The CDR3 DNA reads TGTGCCAGTAGTACCAGAAACAGGGGGCGGAGAACTGAAGCTTTCTTT.

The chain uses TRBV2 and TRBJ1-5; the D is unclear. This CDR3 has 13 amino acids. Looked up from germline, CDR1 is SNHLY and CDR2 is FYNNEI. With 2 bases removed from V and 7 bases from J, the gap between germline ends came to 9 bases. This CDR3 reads CASSESRLQPQHF. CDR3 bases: TGTGCCAGCAGTGAATCCCGCCTCCAGCCCCAGCATTTT.

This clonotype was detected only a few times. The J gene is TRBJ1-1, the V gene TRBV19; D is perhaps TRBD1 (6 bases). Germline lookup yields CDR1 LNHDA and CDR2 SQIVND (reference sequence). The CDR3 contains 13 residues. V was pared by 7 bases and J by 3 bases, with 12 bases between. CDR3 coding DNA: TGTGCCAGTACCGTACCAGGGGACACTGAAGCTTTCTTT. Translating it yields CASTVPGDTEAFF.

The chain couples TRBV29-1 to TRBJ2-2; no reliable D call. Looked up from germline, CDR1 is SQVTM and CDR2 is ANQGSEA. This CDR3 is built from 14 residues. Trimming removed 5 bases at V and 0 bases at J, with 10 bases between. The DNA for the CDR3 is TGCAGCGTTAGTAGTTTCCCGAACACCGGGGAGCTGTTTTTT. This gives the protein CSVSSFPNTGELFF.

The CDR3 nucleotides read TGCGCCAGCAGCCCCGGAGAGGGAATCGGCTACACCTTC. Amino acids: CASSPGEGIGYTF. The rearrangement links TRBV5-1 to TRBJ1-2; D is unresolved. The V end was cut by 4 bases, the J end by 8 bases, with 15 bases between. CDR1 is SGHRS, CDR2 YFSETQ, per germline. The CDR3 sequence is 13 residues long.